The 10 T cell receptor beta chains listed next were all sequenced from one sample in a study of cytomegalovirus exposure and HLA in healthy donors. The primer mix had 60 Vbeta and 13 Jbeta primers. Generated by immunoSEQ multiplex PCR, the TCRdb table keeps only in-frame clones and is missing some. Of a few hundred thousand clones listed, approximately 82% are singletons. The sequenced material came from PBMCs. These receptors originate from a woman aged 60-75 years in good health and CMV-seropositive.

The rearrangement uses TRBV4-1 and TRBJ1-4, with 7 bases fitting TRBD1. Germline CDR1 MGHRA, CDR2 YSYEKL. Losses at the gene ends were 2 bases for V and 8 bases for J; bases not matched to a gene: 11. This CDR3 comprises 16 residues. This CDR3 is CASSQPKAQGNEKLFF. In DNA, the CDR3 is TGCGCCAGCAGCCAACCCAAAGCACAGGGGAACGAAAAACTGTTTTTT.

This rearrangement joins TRBV5-4 to TRBJ2-1; tentative D call: TRBD2 (5 bases). The CDR3 is made up of 12 amino acids. Per germline, CDR1 SGHNT and CDR2 YYREEE (reference sequence). The V end lost 6 bases, the J end lost 8 bases, and 12 bases lay between the germline ends. The DNA for the CDR3 is TGTGCCAGCACCGCGGGCACCGATGAGCAGTTCTTC. Its translation is CASTAGTDEQFF.

V is TRBV19 and J is TRBJ2-7; D might be TRBD1 (6 bases). V lost 4 bases and J lost 2, with 9 bases in between. Germline V CDR1 and CDR2: LNHDA, SQIVND (reference sequence). This CDR3 spans 13 amino acids. The CDR3 region has the DNA TGTGCCAGTAGTACCGGGACAACCTACGAGCAGTACTTC. Translation: CASSTGTTYEQYF.

The chain couples TRBV6-5 to TRBJ1-2, with a weak D call TRBD1 (5 bases). V dropped 6 bases and J dropped 0 bases, with 14 bases sitting between them. The CDR3 has 15 amino acids. Germline V gene sequence: CDR1 MNHEY, CDR2 SVGAGI. The CDR3 nucleotides are TGTGCCAGCAGATTCCCCGGGGGGGCTAACTATGGCTACACCTTC. It translates to CASRFPGGANYGYTF.

This chain joins TRBV5-4 and TRBJ2-7; 12 nucleotides match TRBD2. CDR1 and CDR2 from the germline V gene are SGHNT and YYREEE (reference sequence). V lost 4 bases, J lost 6 bases, and 5 bases stayed unmatched. The CDR3 sequence is 14 residues long. CDR3 DNA: TGTGCCAGCAGCCCAGGGGGACTAGCGGGCGAGCAGTACTTC. It codes for CASSPGGLAGEQYF.

This rearrangement joins TRBV4-2 to TRBJ2-7; D remains ambiguous. Germline-derived CDR1 and CDR2 are LGHNA and YNFKEQ. Trimming shortened V by 5 bases and J by 2 bases, and 13 bases separated the two germline ends. This CDR3 region has 14 residues. Here the CDR3 DNA reads TGTGCCAGCAGCTCCGGGTTACGAGCCTACGAGCAGTACTTC. It specifies CASSSGLRAYEQYF.

This clone was recorded a few times. The identical CDR3 is also encoded by other nucleotide sequences in the sample. V is TRBV10-3 and J is TRBJ1-4; D remains ambiguous. V was shortened by 2 bases and J by 8 bases, with 6 bases between the two germline ends. Germline V CDR1 and CDR2: ENHRY, SYGVKD. The CDR3 is 12 amino acids. The CDR3 DNA sequence: TGTGCCATCAGTGAGGGTAGAGAAAAACTGTTTTTT. Translating it yields CAISEGREKLFF.

The V gene is TRBV6-1, the J gene TRBJ1-5; D is undetermined. V gave up 3 bases and J gave up 6 bases, with 9 bases separating them. CDR1 and CDR2 from the germline V gene are MNHNS and SASEGT. The CDR3 contains 13 residues. The CDR3 region is CASSEREGQPQHF. The DNA for the CDR3 is TGTGCCAGCAGTGAGAGGGAGGGTCAGCCCCAGCATTTT.

This clone was observed a few times. Other DNA sequences in the sample encode the same CDR3. V and J are TRBV9 and TRBJ2-1, with D possibly TRBD2 on 5 matching bases. CDR1 and CDR2 (germline): SGDLS, YYNGEE. CDR3 length: 14 amino acids. Trimming shortened V by 0 bases and J by 3 bases, and 7 bases separated the two germline ends. In nucleotides, the CDR3 is TGTGCCAGCAGCGTAGGGACTGTCTACAATGAGCAGTTCTTC. Translated, it gives CASSVGTVYNEQFF.

V usage is TRBV7-3 and J usage is TRBJ2-3; D is unclear. Germline loops: CDR1 SGHTA, CDR2 FQGTGA. V was shortened by 3 bases and J by 5 bases, with 9 bases between the two germline ends. This CDR3 region has 13 residues. The CDR3 nucleotides read TGTGCCAGCAGCTTTATCCCCGGAGATACGCAGTATTTT. Amino acids: CASSFIPGDTQYF. Supplemented by reference TRBV7-3 and TRBJ2-3, the full variable domain reads GAGVSQTPSNKVTEKGKYVELRCDPISGHTALYWYRQSLGQGPEFLIYFQGTGAADDSGLPNDRFFAVRPEGSVSTLKIQRTERGDSAVYLCASSFIPGDTQYFGPGTRLTVL.